These 30 T cell receptor beta chains share one sample of origin, sequenced in a study of blood T cell repertoires in COVID-19. Clones were sequenced by immunoSEQ multiplex PCR, and TCRdb holds only the in-frame ones, with some missing. The sample records around 200,000 clones, roughly 80% being singletons. The sequenced sample consisted of peripheral blood. The origin of the receptors is a man aged 50 to 59 who had recovered from COVID-19.

This clone appeared many times. The chain has TRBV27 and TRBJ2-5; D is possibly TRBD2 (6 bases). CDR1 MNHEY and CDR2 SMNVEV come from the germline V gene (reference sequence). Trimming removed 5 bases at V and 2 bases at J, with 9 bases between. This CDR3 has 13 amino acids. The CDR3 sequence: CASSLAFQETQYF. The CDR3 region has the DNA TGTGCCAGCAGTCTAGCGTTTCAAGAGACCCAGTACTTC.

V usage is TRBV6-4 and J usage is TRBJ2-1; 11 nucleotides align to TRBD2. The germline V gene encodes CDR1 MRHNA and CDR2 SNTAGT. The CDR3 is 15 amino acids. V lost 5 bases, J lost 6 bases, and 6 bases stayed unmatched. The CDR3 region is CASSTLAGGINEQFF. The CDR3 DNA follows: TGTGCCAGCAGTACCCTAGCGGGAGGTATCAATGAGCAGTTCTTC.

The chain links TRBV10-3 to TRBJ2-6; no definite D call. The CDR3 length is 15 residues. Germline V gene lookup returns CDR1 ENHRY and CDR2 SYGVKD. V was cut by 2 bases and J by 0 bases, with 5 bases left in between. DNA of the CDR3: TGTGCCATCAGTGAGGACAACTCTGGGGCCAACGTCCTGACTTTC. It codes for CAISEDNSGANVLTF.

In nucleotides, the CDR3 is TGTGCCAGCTCACCCGGGACAGGGAACTCTGGGGCCAACGTCCTGACTTTC. Protein sequence: CASSPGTGNSGANVLTF. This sequence joins TRBV18 and TRBJ2-6; 9 bases line up with TRBD1. In germline, CDR1 is KGHSH, CDR2 LQKENI. This CDR3 contains 17 residues. The V segment lost 3 bases and the J segment 0 bases; nucleotides outside the gene matches: 3.

The chain is built from TRBV10-1 and TRBJ2-1, with D tentatively TRBD1 (5 bases). Per the germline V gene, CDR1 is WNHNN and CDR2 is SYGVQD (reference sequence). Trimming took off 6 bases at V and 6 bases at J, with 9 bases between the two ends. This CDR3 contains 12 residues. CDR3 region: CASSLDTNEQFF. In DNA, the CDR3 is TGCGCCAGCAGCTTGGACACCAATGAGCAGTTCTTC.

This chain uses TRBV15 with TRBJ2-5, with a weak D call TRBD2 (5 bases). Between the trimmed V and J ends, which lost 9 bases and 2 bases, there was a span of 19 bases. The CDR3 contains 15 residues. Germline V gene lookup returns CDR1 LNHNV and CDR2 YYDKDF (reference sequence). The CDR3 DNA is TGTGCCACAAGCCGGTCGAGCGGTGTTCAAGAGACCCAGTACTTC. Protein: CATSRSSGVQETQYF.

The genes are TRBV18 and TRBJ1-1; weak D call: TRBD1 (5 bases). V shed 2 bases and J shed 0 bases, with 10 bases lying between them. The CDR3 has 15 residues. Germline values: CDR1 KGHSH, CDR2 LQKENI. The CDR3 bases are TGTGCCAGCTCACCAATGTCAGGGTTGAACACTGAAGCTTTCTTT. Translation: CASSPMSGLNTEAFF.

This chain connects TRBV5-1 to TRBJ2-1; 11 bases map to TRBD1. J lost 7 bases, V lost 3 bases, and 3 bases had no gene match. The CDR3 length is 14 residues. Germline V gene data show CDR1 as SGHRS and CDR2 as YFSETQ. CDR3 in amino acids: CASSSGTGGNEQFF. The CDR3 DNA reads as TGCGCCAGCAGCTCGGGGACAGGGGGTAATGAGCAGTTCTTC.

The chain recombines TRBV10-3 with TRBJ1-1; TRBD1 is a possible D gene (5 bases). The CDR3 has 13 residues. Per the germline V gene, CDR1 is ENHRY and CDR2 is SYGVKD. V lost 9 bases and J 0 bases, leaving 11 bases between the germline ends. CDR3 protein: CAIGHTMNTEAFF. Here the CDR3 DNA reads TGTGCCATTGGACACACGATGAACACTGAAGCTTTCTTT.

V usage is TRBV11-2 and J usage is TRBJ2-1; 7 bases are a match to TRBD2. With V trimmed by 5 bases and J by 4 bases, 8 bases remained unmatched. The germline gives CDR1 SGHAT, CDR2 FQNNGV. CDR3 size: 15 residues. The CDR3 is CASSRGVAVYNEQFF. The CDR3 bases are TGTGCCAGCAGCCGGGGGGTAGCGGTTTACAATGAGCAGTTCTTC.

CDR3 sequence (DNA): TGTGCCAGCAGCTTAAGTCGGACGCAGTGGGGAGACTACGAGCAGTACTTC. This translates into CASSLSRTQWGDYEQYF. V gene TRBV7-8 combines with J gene TRBJ2-7; weak D call: TRBD2 (5 bases). Germline V gives CDR1 SGHVS, CDR2 FQNEAQ. This CDR3 spans 17 amino acids. Trimming removed 2 bases from V and 3 bases from J, with 20 bases in between.

This chain connects TRBV19 to TRBJ1-4; TRBD1 might be the D (6 bases). The CDR3 contains 14 residues. Germline V CDR1 and CDR2: LNHDA, SQIVND (reference sequence). V gave up 6 bases and J gave up 3 bases, with 11 bases separating them. CDR3 in amino acids: CASRRQAANEKLFF. The DNA of the CDR3 is TGTGCCAGTAGGAGACAGGCAGCTAATGAAAAACTGTTTTTT.

The CDR3 DNA is TGTGCCAGCAGCTGGACTAGCGGGAGGAGGTTGGAGACCCAGTACTTC. Protein product: CASSWTSGRRLETQYF. The V and J genes are TRBV9 and TRBJ2-5; TRBD2 aligns across 14 bases. V lost 4 bases to trimming and J lost 5 bases; unmatched junction nucleotides: 7. This CDR3 comprises 16 residues. In germline, CDR1 is SGDLS, CDR2 YYNGEE.

This chain links TRBV30 with TRBJ2-7; 7 bases are shared with TRBD1. CDR3 length equals 14 residues. J was trimmed by 2 bases and V by 2 bases; bases with no gene match: 6. Germline V lookup: CDR1 GTSNPN, CDR2 SVGIG (reference sequence). The DNA of the CDR3 is TGTGCCTGGAGTTTGACAGGGCCAACCTACGAGCAGTACTTC. Residues: CAWSLTGPTYEQYF.

The chain carries TRBV7-8 and TRBJ1-5; 8 bases align to TRBD1. Germline CDR1 reads SGHVS; CDR2 reads FQNEAQ. V lost 2 bases and J lost 3; bases outside the gene matches: 15. This CDR3 contains 19 residues. CDR3 sequence reads: CASSLNSAPGQGNNQPQHF. The CDR3 nucleotides are TGTGCCAGCAGCTTAAATTCTGCCCCCGGACAGGGAAACAATCAGCCCCAGCATTTT.

J is TRBJ2-2 and V is TRBV18, with D possibly TRBD2 on 5 matching bases. CDR1 is KGHSH, CDR2 LQKENI, per germline. V lost 2 bases to trimming and J lost 1 base, with 17 bases between them. This CDR3 has 18 amino acids. CDR3 amino acids: CASSPNPPGGGNTGELFF. The CDR3 DNA sequence: TGTGCCAGCTCACCAAATCCCCCCGGTGGAGGGAACACCGGGGAGCTGTTTTTT. Full variable domain (remainder filled in from reference TRBV18 and TRBJ2-2): NAGVMQNPRHLVRRRGQEARLRCSPMKGHSHVYWYRQLPEEGLKFMVYLQKENIIDESGMPKERFSAEFPKEGPSILRIQQVVRGDSAAYFCASSPNPPGGGNTGELFFGEGSRLTVL.

The chain joins TRBV6-2 or TRBV6-3 to TRBJ2-7; 12 bases map to TRBD2. Germline V gene data show CDR1 as MNHEY and CDR2 as SVGEGT. Trimming took 6 bases from V and 4 from J; bases not matched to a gene: 10. The CDR3 extends over 16 amino acids. The CDR3 is CASSQTSGRIQYEQYF. The DNA for the CDR3 is TGTGCCAGCAGCCAGACTAGCGGGAGAATCCAGTACGAGCAGTACTTC.

The chain employs TRBV5-1 and TRBJ2-7; weak D call: TRBD2 (5 bases). Per germline, CDR1 SGHRS and CDR2 YFSETQ. CDR3 length: 12 amino acids. V lost 5 bases and J lost 6, with 12 bases in between. DNA for the CDR3: TGCGCCAGCAGGTTCGAGGGCACCGAGCAGTACTTC. Translation gives CASRFEGTEQYF.

This chain connects TRBV7-2 to TRBJ2-7; the match to TRBD1 covers 8 bases. There are 15 residues in the CDR3. V trimming: 7 bases; J trimming: 6 bases; junction bases outside the gene matches: 14. CDR1 and CDR2 from the germline V gene are SGHTA and FQGNSA. CDR3 nucleotide sequence: TGTGCCAGCACCGCCGTAGGACAGGGTTCCCGCGAGCAGTACTTC. Protein product: CASTAVGQGSREQYF.

A few counts support this clone. For the CDR3, the DNA is TGTGCCAGCAGTTTATCCTACCTTAGGGGGTCGGGAAACACCATATATTTT. It is translated as CASSLSYLRGSGNTIYF. J is TRBJ1-3 and V is TRBV28, with D possibly TRBD1 on 6 matching bases. In germline, CDR1 is MDHEN, CDR2 SYDVKM. CDR3 length: 17 amino acids. The germline V and J ends were trimmed by 1 base and 4 bases, with 17 bases remaining between them.

V is TRBV29-1 and J is TRBJ1-5; D is uncertain. The V gene lost 4 bases and the J gene lost 0 bases, with 10 bases spanning the gap. The CDR3 length is 14 residues. The germline gives CDR1 SQVTM, CDR2 ANQGSEA. This chain's CDR3 is CSVADQNSNQPQHF. CDR3 DNA: TGCAGCGTTGCAGACCAAAATAGCAATCAGCCCCAGCATTTT.

The chain is built from TRBV5-4 and TRBJ1-1; tentative D call: TRBD1 (6 bases). The ends were cut back, 2 bases at V and 1 base at J, with 9 bases in the middle. The length of the CDR3 is 14 residues. Germline V gene sequence: CDR1 SGHNT, CDR2 YYREEE (reference sequence). The CDR3 sequence is CASSFPTGNTEAFF. CDR3 nucleotides: TGTGCCAGCAGCTTCCCGACAGGGAACACTGAAGCTTTCTTT. The variable domain in full, completed from reference TRBV5-4 and TRBJ1-1, reads ETGVTQSPTHLIKTRGQQVTLRCSSQSGHNTVSWYQQALGQGPQFIFQYYREEENGRGNFPPRFSGLQFPNYSSELNVNALELDDSALYLCASSFPTGNTEAFFGQGTRLTVV.

This rearrangement joins TRBV28 to TRBJ1-5, with a possible D match to TRBD1 (5 bases). This CDR3 is 13 amino acids long. The germline V gene has CDR1 MDHEN and CDR2 SYDVKM. With 6 bases removed from V and 4 bases from J, the gap between germline ends came to 10 bases. The CDR3 loop is CASSADMNQPQHF. The CDR3 coding sequence is TGTGCCAGCAGCGCGGACATGAATCAGCCCCAGCATTTT.

The V and J genes are TRBV7-8 and TRBJ2-3; D gene unclear. The length of the CDR3 is 14 residues. V was cut by 2 bases and J by 6 bases, with 12 bases left in between. The germline gives CDR1 SGHVS, CDR2 FQNEAQ. The CDR3, as DNA: TGTGCCAGCAGCTTACTCCCCGTCCAGGATACGCAGTATTTT. This gives the protein CASSLLPVQDTQYF.

This chain links TRBV7-9 with TRBJ2-5; 12 positions agree with TRBD2. The V gene end was trimmed by 7 bases and the J gene end by 2 bases; junction bases not matched to a gene: 8. Germline V CDR1 and CDR2: SEHNR, FQNEAQ (reference sequence). The CDR3 has 16 residues. CDR3 sequence (DNA): TGTGCCAGCACCCCACGAGGACTAGCGGGACAAGAGACCCAGTACTTC. Amino acid sequence: CASTPRGLAGQETQYF.

Concerning this clone itself: This clone may be a read error of a much larger clone one base away. In the same sample, other DNA sequences code for this CDR3. The rearrangement links TRBV28 to TRBJ1-5, with D possibly TRBD1 on 5 matching bases. This CDR3 region has 15 residues. Trimming left V 4 bases short and J 0 bases short, with 10 bases between. The germline gives CDR1 MDHEN, CDR2 SYDVKM. The CDR3 sequence: CASSSDSYSNQPQHF. Written as DNA, the CDR3 is TGTGCCAGCAGTTCAGACAGTTATAGCAATCAGCCCCAGCATTTT.

The V call is TRBV5-8, the J call TRBJ2-1; tentative D call: TRBD2 (5 bases). The V end was cut by 1 base, the J end by 6 bases, with 11 bases between. The length of the CDR3 is 14 residues. CDR1 is SGHTS, CDR2 YDEGEE, per germline. CDR3 coding DNA: TGTGCCAGCAGCTTGCTTAGCGTCGGCAATGAGCAGTTCTTC. It yields the protein CASSLLSVGNEQFF.

J is TRBJ1-3 and V is TRBV7-9, with D maybe TRBD1 (5 bases). Trimming removed 0 bases at V and 4 bases at J, with 16 bases between. The length of the CDR3 is 17 residues. The germline gives CDR1 SEHNR, CDR2 FQNEAQ (reference sequence). CDR3 sequence reads: CASSLAGQPRVGNTIYF. The CDR3 DNA is TGTGCCAGCAGCTTAGCGGGGCAGCCGCGCGTGGGAAACACCATATATTTT.

V and J are TRBV12-5 and TRBJ1-6; the D gene is possibly TRBD1 (5 bases). Trimming cost V 4 bases and J 7 bases, with 11 bases left between them. Germline values: CDR1 LGHNT, CDR2 FRNRAP. The CDR3 sequence is 14 residues long. The CDR3 DNA is TGTGCTAGTGGTTCGGGACTGGACAATTCACCCCTCCACTTT. The encoded protein is CASGSGLDNSPLHF.

The chain joins TRBV6-5 to TRBJ2-1, with D uncertain. The CDR3 totals 14 residues. V dropped 8 bases and J dropped 4 bases, with 15 bases sitting between them. Per the germline V gene, CDR1 is MNHEY and CDR2 is SVGAGI. The CDR3 region has the DNA TGTGCCAGCTCGTCGGAGCCCAAATACAATGAGCAGTTCTTC. Residues: CASSSEPKYNEQFF.